Listed here are 20 T cell receptor beta chains from one sample, sequenced in a study of long-term antiretroviral therapy in people with HIV. The authors ran the immunoSEQ assay, v3.0, at survey level. Sequencing used immunoSEQ multiplex PCR; TCRdb keeps in-frame clones, though not all of them. The top ten hold 4.1% of the sample, which has some 28,000 clones, approximately 88% seen once. This material consisted of unsorted PBMCs, taken 0.5 years after starting antiretroviral therapy. The source is a woman in her late teens or twenties with HIV.

This chain joins TRBV4-3 and TRBJ2-7, with D possibly matching TRBD2 (6 bases). This CDR3 comprises 17 residues. CDR1 and CDR2 (germline): LGHNA, YSLEER. V was trimmed by 2 bases and J by 5 bases, leaving 22 bases between them. The CDR3 here is CASSQTWGGVSPHEQYF. CDR3 in DNA: TGCGCCAGCAGCCAAACGTGGGGCGGGGTGAGTCCCCACGAGCAGTACTTC.

The V and J genes are TRBV6-1 and TRBJ2-1; 8 bases map to TRBD1. This CDR3 contains 15 residues. V was clipped by 6 bases and J by 5 bases; unmatched bases: 9. Germline-derived CDR1 and CDR2 are MNHNS and SASEGT. This CDR3 reads CASRSGQGVDNEQFF. The CDR3 DNA reads as TGTGCCAGCAGGTCAGGACAGGGAGTTGACAATGAGCAGTTCTTC.

The chain links TRBV9 to TRBJ2-1, with D possibly being TRBD2 (5 bases). The germline V gene encodes CDR1 SGDLS and CDR2 YYNGEE. Deletions cut 4 bases from V and 0 bases from J, with 11 bases between. There are 15 residues in the CDR3. The CDR3 coding sequence is TGTGCCAGCAGCAGTCTAGCAAGCTCCTACAATGAGCAGTTCTTC. It specifies CASSSLASSYNEQFF.

This clone was found once. This chain connects TRBV6-4 to TRBJ2-1; TRBD2 aligns across 12 bases. This CDR3 is 15 amino acids long. V was pared by 3 bases and J by 4 bases, with 1 base of the junction left unmatched. Per the germline V gene, CDR1 is MRHNA and CDR2 is SNTAGT. CDR3 loop: CASSETSGSYNEQFF. For the CDR3, the DNA is TGTGCCAGCAGTGAGACTAGCGGGAGTTACAATGAGCAGTTCTTC.

The chain joins TRBV9 to TRBJ2-1, with TRBD1 as a possible D gene (7 bases). CDR3 length: 12 amino acids. Germline loops: CDR1 SGDLS, CDR2 YYNGEE. The germline V and J ends were trimmed by 2 bases and 12 bases, with 12 bases remaining between them. The CDR3 spells CASSVRQGGQFF. CDR3 bases: TGTGCCAGCAGCGTCCGACAGGGAGGGCAGTTCTTC.

On this clone: The junction does not match germline at one end; this may be a read error. The genes are TRBV10-3 and TRBJ1-1; a weak D match, TRBD1 (6 bases). The CDR3 covers 11 residues. The germline V gene has CDR1 ENHRY and CDR2 SYGVKD. CDR3 loop: CAVRGGTEAFF. CDR3 nucleotide sequence: TGTGCCGTCAGGGGTGGGACTGAAGCTTTCTTT.

J is TRBJ2-7 and V is TRBV19; D remains unclear. The germline V gene has CDR1 LNHDA and CDR2 SQIVND (reference sequence). Trimming pared 6 bases from V and 2 bases from J, leaving 17 bases between. The CDR3 loop spans 15 amino acids. The CDR3: CASRKGVGLPYEQYF. The CDR3 DNA follows: TGTGCCAGTAGAAAGGGCGTGGGCCTTCCCTACGAGCAGTACTTC. The variable domain in full, completed from reference TRBV19 and TRBJ2-7, reads DGGITQSPKYLFRKEGQNVTLSCEQNLNHDAMYWYRQDPGQGLRLIYYSQIVNDFQKGDIAEGYSVSREKKESFPLTVTSAQKNPTAFYLCASRKGVGLPYEQYFGPGTRLTVT.

J is TRBJ2-1 and V is TRBV11-2; 7 positions match TRBD1. CDR1 is SGHAT, CDR2 FQNNGV, per germline. V shed 5 bases and J 6 bases; nucleotides not matched to a gene: 4. The CDR3 is 13 residues long. Here the CDR3 DNA reads TGTGCCAGCAGCCAACAGGGGAGCAATGAGCAGTTCTTC. It specifies CASSQQGSNEQFF.

This chain links TRBV2 with TRBJ2-7, with D perhaps given as TRBD1 or TRBD2 (5 bases each). Trimming shortened V by 7 bases and J by 2 bases, and 12 bases separated the two germline ends. Germline CDR1 is SNHLY and CDR2 is FYNNEI. CDR3 length equals 13 residues. Here the CDR3 reads CASTGDGAYEQYF. As DNA, the CDR3 is TGTGCCAGCACTGGGGACGGAGCCTACGAGCAGTACTTC.

The chain couples TRBV28 to TRBJ2-1, with 11 bases fitting TRBD2. Germline V gene data show CDR1 as MDHEN and CDR2 as SYDVKM. The V gene end was trimmed by 4 bases and the J gene end by 6 bases; junction bases not matched to a gene: 20. This CDR3 is built from 20 residues. The CDR3 sequence: CASSYGPGLAVERGSNEQFF. For the CDR3, the DNA is TGTGCCAGCAGTTATGGACCGGGACTAGCGGTCGAGAGGGGCTCCAATGAGCAGTTCTTC.

This chain joins TRBV9 and TRBJ1-1, with no clear D. Germline V gene lookup returns CDR1 SGDLS and CDR2 YYNGEE. V gave up 4 bases and J gave up 2 bases, with 15 bases separating them. The CDR3 length is 15 residues. The CDR3 DNA follows: TGTGCCAGCAGCCCGTCTTTGGGAGTCAACACTGAAGCTTTCTTT. Encoded protein: CASSPSLGVNTEAFF.

This rearrangement joins TRBV6-6 to TRBJ2-7; no clear D. The V end was cut by 0 bases, the J end by 0 bases, with 6 bases between. This CDR3 has 14 amino acids. Per the germline V gene, CDR1 is MNHNY and CDR2 is SVGAGI (reference sequence). The CDR3, as DNA: TGTGCCAGCAGTTACTCTGGGATCTCCTACGAGCAGTACTTC. Protein sequence: CASSYSGISYEQYF.

CDR3 bases: TGTGCCAGCTCCGACCAGACTAGCGGAACCTACGAGCAGTACTTC. This translates into CASSDQTSGTYEQYF. The chain recombines TRBV18 with TRBJ2-7; 9 bases map to TRBD2. Trimming cost V 6 bases and J 2 bases; bases outside gene matches: 8. Germline assignment: CDR1 KGHSH and CDR2 LQKENI. This CDR3 is built from 15 residues.

Only one count was recorded for this clone. The rearrangement joins TRBV5-1 to TRBJ2-3; 10 nucleotides agree with TRBD2. This CDR3 region has 17 residues. J gave up 5 bases and V 0 bases, and 9 bases lay outside the gene matches. Germline CDR1 is SGHRS and CDR2 is YFSETQ. CDR3 residues: CASSLEISGRALDTQYF. The CDR3 nucleotides are TGCGCCAGCAGCTTGGAGATCAGCGGGAGGGCCTTAGATACGCAGTATTTT.

Written as DNA, the CDR3 is TGTGCCAGCAGTTCAGGGGCTAGGAGCTCCTACAATGAGCAGTTCTTC. It codes for CASSSGARSSYNEQFF. The V and J genes are TRBV6-5 and TRBJ2-1, with D possibly being TRBD1 (6 bases). The CDR3 sequence is 16 residues long. The V end lost 4 bases, the J end lost 0 bases, and 13 bases lay between the germline ends. CDR1 MNHEY and CDR2 SVGAGI come from the germline V gene.

The gene calls are TRBV27 and TRBJ1-2, with 7 bases that match TRBD1. The ends lost 7 bases at V and 5 bases at J; junction bases unmatched: 13. CDR1 is MNHEY, CDR2 SMNVEV, per germline (reference sequence). There are 15 residues in the CDR3. Written as DNA, the CDR3 is TGTGCCAGCACGCCCTTTCGGCAGGGGGGTTATGGCTACACCTTC. It specifies CASTPFRQGGYGYTF.

The chain combines TRBV7-8 with TRBJ2-5; 8 bases are a match to TRBD2. The CDR3 contains 14 residues. Germline-derived CDR1 and CDR2 are SGHVS and FQNEAQ. J lost 7 bases, V lost 5 bases, and 9 bases had no gene match. The CDR3 DNA is TGTGCCAGCAGCCCCGGGGGGGGCAGTGGGACCCAGTACTTC. This codes for CASSPGGGSGTQYF.

V usage is TRBV4-3 and J usage is TRBJ1-2, with D unclear. Between the trimmed V and J ends, which lost 0 bases and 4 bases, there was a span of 9 bases. This CDR3 is 14 amino acids long. Germline V gives CDR1 LGHNA, CDR2 YSLEER. CDR3 residues: CASSQDPELYGYTF. The CDR3 DNA sequence: TGCGCCAGCAGCCAAGATCCGGAACTCTATGGCTACACCTTC.

This chain joins TRBV25-1 and TRBJ1-2; perhaps TRBD1 as D (5 bases). The ends were cut back, 3 bases at V and 2 bases at J, with 10 bases in the middle. The CDR3 consists of 14 residues. Germline V CDR1 and CDR2: MGHDK, SYGVNS. CDR3 sequence: CASSEGGVNYGYTF. In nucleotides, the CDR3 is TGTGCCAGCAGTGAGGGGGGAGTAAACTATGGCTACACCTTC.

J is TRBJ2-7 and V is TRBV6-5, with 7 bases aligning to TRBD1. V lost 6 bases and J lost 6; bases outside the gene matches: 8. CDR1 and CDR2 from the germline V gene are MNHEY and SVGAGI. The CDR3 covers 13 residues. The DNA of the CDR3 is TGTGCCAGCAGAGGGGGCAAGGGGAGCGAGCAGTACTTC. Translating gives CASRGGKGSEQYF.